One T cell receptor beta chain is described in this entry. Its cognate antigen has yet to be identified. Within one base of it there is no much larger clone, and no base qualities were kept. From its cysteine to its phenylalanine, the CDR3 spans 15 amino acids. The CDR3 DNA has 45 bases and is translated from base 1. CDR1 and CDR2 (MDHEN, SYDVKM) derive from the germline V gene. V lost 5 bases and J lost 4 bases, and the count of bases not matched to a germline gene is 5. Library construction relied on the immunoSEQ multiplex PCR assay. The multiplex PCR relied on a mix of 60 forward primers for TCR Vbeta segments and 13 reverse primers for TCR Jbeta segments. The CDR3 region of rearranged TCR beta genes was amplified from genomic DNA by a multiplex PCR assay. The Illumina HiSeq System was used to sequence the amplified TCR beta libraries as 87-base-pair reads. In the paper's pipeline: Across the roughly 700 repertoires, a later analysis counted tens of millions of unique TCR beta chains, 9 million to 14 million of which were shared by at least two donors. To remove PCR and sequencing errors, raw reads were error-corrected and collapsed into unique sequences using a nearest-neighbor algorithm that merged closely related sequences. CDR3 sequences were aligned to IMGT reference sequences to assign V, D and J gene segments. For a sequence to be retained, a match of at least six nucleotides to both a V gene segment and a J gene segment was required. Rearrangements were classified as productive when the CDR3 lacked stop codons and remained in frame with V and J, and all other rearrangements were classified as non-productive. CDR3 was defined by IMGT convention, running from the second conserved V-encoded cysteine to the conserved J-encoded phenylalanine. The earlier analysis of fewer than 700 of the donors excluded sequences that lacked an unambiguous match to a single V gene segment. In an earlier analysis of 587 of the donors, a V segment was called functional when productive rearrangements were above 56.7%, and segregating when the standard deviation between donors exceeded 5%. A statistical classification framework was developed to diagnose cytomegalovirus status using the catalog of TCR beta chain sequences. V and J gene assignment, in a later analysis, came from comparing TCR nucleotide sequences with IMGT/GENE-DB human TR gene sequences. A later analysis assigned CDR3 sequences and most-parsimonious VDJ recombination scenarios with the TCRdist pipeline. In a later analysis, each TCR beta chain was defined by its CDR3 amino acid sequence together with its V-gene family, and reads lacking a unique V-gene family were excluded. In a later analysis, 450 to 600 highly shared, low-generation-probability nucleotide sequences were removed to address suspected cross-contamination and a sequencing artifact. For each public chain, a later analysis derived a clonal expansion index from normalized ranks of inferred template counts within each repertoire. Generation probabilities in a later analysis came from a VDJ recombination model fitted to out-of-frame rearrangements, and those results were checked against IGoR. In a later analysis, TCR-TCR, TCR-HLA and TCR-CMV co-occurrence was scored with hypergeometric tests, and a repertoire-size bias correction was applied to TCR pairs. In a later analysis, false discovery rates were estimated by permuting HLA or CMV assignments 20 times. A later analysis grouped co-occurring TCRs with DBSCAN, adding TCRdist sequence similarity when clustering within HLA-allele-positive subsets. For co-occurrence clustering, repertoires with fewer than 30,000 or more than 120,000 public chains were excluded, along with roughly 5 repertoires with anomalous nucleotide sharing. TCRdb re-hosts the immuneACCESS table, in-frame sequences only. Its copies lack some clones; in the studies checked, an unresolved V gene accounts for under half of them, and the cause for the rest is not known. D and trimming come from the DNA, and the V and J calls and clone size come from that table. Here the sample has 90,000 to 120,000 clones; roughly 80% occur a single time. The top ten clones comprise approximately 1.9% of the sample.

This entry belongs to a study of cytomegalovirus exposure and HLA in healthy donors (dated by TCRdb to 2016 to 2017). Notes on the research overall: In an earlier analysis of under 750 of the donors, less than 350 Gb of sequence data and some 100 million unique TCR beta sequences from 180 million or so T cells were reported. Besides the first cohort of roughly 640 subjects, a separate validation cohort made up of 120 different subjects was used. Donor age, sex, ethnicity and CMV serostatus were compiled together with the repertoire data. HLA typing included class I and class II loci at four-digit resolution. To predict cytomegalovirus infection status, the study combined high-throughput TCR immunosequencing, statistical association of individual TCRs with disease status, and machine learning. An early release covering over 500 HLA-typed donors comprised 250 to 350 gigabases of sequencing data and tens of millions of unique TCR sequences. Five DR-DQ haplotypes were handled as single units for association and clustering because linkage in the cohort was strong. The study aimed to test whether signatures of past pathogen exposure could be identified by cataloging public T cell receptors. A later analysis re-analyzed previously published TCR beta repertoires from approximately 700 donors and added high-resolution HLA genotyping to study TCR occurrence patterns. Rather than drawing on any new phenotypic data, the later analysis identified candidate immune exposures from TCR beta sequences and the way those sequences occurred across donors. The T cell repertoires of under 700 subjects were profiled by immunosequencing and related to cytomegalovirus serostatus. Among some 410 genotyped donors of the cohort, an average of around 240,000 unique TCR beta nucleotide sequences were sequenced per donor, around 20% of them non-productive. A later genetic analysis took genome-wide SNP genotypes for 398 of the 666 donors and used that subset as a discovery cohort. An earlier analysis of some 500 of the donors applied high-throughput TCR beta sequencing to assess whether each TCR beta V gene segment acted as functional or pseudogenic. Of the roughly 400 genotyped donors, more than 75% were placed in the genetic ancestry cluster associated with self-reported Caucasian donors. Typing coverage differed by locus: A, B, C, DRB1 and DQB1 were typed in roughly 629-630 donors, DQA1 in approximately 520, DPA1 in some 600, and DPB1 in just under 490. Every discovery cohort repertoire had been produced on one sequencing platform. The research as a whole found: HLA typing was unavailable for some donors at each locus, so association tests used only the typed subset. In a later analysis, the rate of TCR association differed among HLA loci, with DRB1 alleles having the most associated TCRs and HLA-C alleles having the fewest. The authors suggested that the approach could potentially be extended to other disease states and immunological phenotypes. Because counts were too low, seventeen rarely observed V segments, including chromosome 9 orphons, were left out of the earlier analysis of a few hundred of the donors. Compared with the roughly 700-donor mean, donors in an Asian-associated ancestry cluster had fewer N-insertions in productive TCRs, according to a later genetic analysis. According to a later analysis, most CMV-associated TCR beta chains appeared to be HLA-restricted, and the HLA associations seemed to be driven largely by CMV exposure. Linkage disequilibrium might explain the correlated functional status among segregating V segments, but an unknown experimental factor could not be ruled out. Compared with equally common non-associated chains, HLA-associated TCR beta chains in a later analysis were more clonally expanded and had lower generation probabilities. Sequencing depth was assumed to be roughly uniform across donors in the presence/absence analyses, though that assumption may not hold. The study listed 150 to 200 TCR beta chains as associated with cytomegalovirus. Several of the top co-occurrence clusters appeared to be linked to parvovirus B19, influenza, CMV and Epstein-Barr virus, according to a later analysis. V-gene and J-gene trimming of TCR beta chains was associated with a missense DCLRE1C variant in a later genetic analysis, and the association was replicated in an independent cohort. A further reported finding was that TCR beta sequences accurately predicted the HLA-A and HLA-B alleles for most subjects in the first cohort. In an earlier analysis of 587 of the donors, most TCR beta V segments were observed in productive rearrangements about 87% or about 30% of the time, broadly matching IMGT annotations. Immune exposure information for the cohort was limited to CMV serostatus. Some IMGT-functional V segments, including TRBV6-2 and TRBV6-3, could not be told apart with the 87-base-pair reads, so those segments were excluded. A later analysis associated about 17,000 TCR beta sequences with specific HLA alleles at a false discovery rate of 0.05. In this cohort, only TCR beta chains were sequenced, and detectable features were limited by the absence of alpha or paired-chain data. In vitro tests confirmed that a few of the cytomegalovirus-associated TCR beta chains recognize cytomegalovirus antigens. A cluster of highly shared sequence variants was judged likely to represent a technical artifact of the sequencing pipeline. Cytomegalovirus status was reported to be diagnosed by the classifier with high specificity and sensitivity in both the original and validation cohorts. Most TCR sequences were observed very rarely across donors, whereas some public TCRs were present in many individuals. When HLA alleles, especially DR and DQ, strongly co-occurred, attributing TCR associations to individual alleles was difficult.

The cohort comprised some 680 healthy bone marrow donors. Cohort members were all nominally healthy when sampled, although unrecorded immune exposures were likely present. The donor was CMV seronegative and was included in the group of a few hundred seronegative cohort members. A peripheral blood sample was provided by each donor, and peripheral blood mononuclear cells were used for TCR beta sequencing. Genomic DNA extraction from the blood cell samples was performed with the Qiagen DNeasy Blood Extraction Kit. The sample taken for sequencing was PBMCs. The receptor comes from a woman in her forties in good health and CMV-seronegative. The chain is made from TRBV28 and TRBJ2-5; the junction holds 12 bases that match TRBD2. The CDR3 protein sequence reads: CASSGLAGSGETQYF. The nucleotide sequence is TGTGCCAGCAGTGGACTAGCGGGATCCGGAGAGACCCAGTACTTC.